This T cell receptor beta chain originates from a study of response to subunit inactivated influenza vaccine. Overall study results and limits: Authors proposed each seasonal influenza vaccination draws in few new T cells.

On this clonotype: Antigen: not known.

Each CDR3 protein is one row after TCRdb ran MiXCR on the RT-PCR reads. The sample contains 430,000 or so distinct CDR3 sequences, 11% of which appear only once. The receptor comes from a man aged 50 to 59 who received an inactivated influenza vaccine. The sample in question was PBMCs from blood, obtained about 6 weeks after vaccination.

CDR3 nucleotide sequence: TGTGCCAGCAGTTCAAATATCTACGAGCAGTACTTC. Translation gives CASSSNIYEQYF. J is TRBJ2-7 and V is TRBV6-6; no clear D gene. The length of the CDR3 is 12 residues. In germline, CDR1 is MNHNY, CDR2 SVGAGI (reference sequence). Deletions cut 4 bases from V and 3 bases from J, with 7 bases between.